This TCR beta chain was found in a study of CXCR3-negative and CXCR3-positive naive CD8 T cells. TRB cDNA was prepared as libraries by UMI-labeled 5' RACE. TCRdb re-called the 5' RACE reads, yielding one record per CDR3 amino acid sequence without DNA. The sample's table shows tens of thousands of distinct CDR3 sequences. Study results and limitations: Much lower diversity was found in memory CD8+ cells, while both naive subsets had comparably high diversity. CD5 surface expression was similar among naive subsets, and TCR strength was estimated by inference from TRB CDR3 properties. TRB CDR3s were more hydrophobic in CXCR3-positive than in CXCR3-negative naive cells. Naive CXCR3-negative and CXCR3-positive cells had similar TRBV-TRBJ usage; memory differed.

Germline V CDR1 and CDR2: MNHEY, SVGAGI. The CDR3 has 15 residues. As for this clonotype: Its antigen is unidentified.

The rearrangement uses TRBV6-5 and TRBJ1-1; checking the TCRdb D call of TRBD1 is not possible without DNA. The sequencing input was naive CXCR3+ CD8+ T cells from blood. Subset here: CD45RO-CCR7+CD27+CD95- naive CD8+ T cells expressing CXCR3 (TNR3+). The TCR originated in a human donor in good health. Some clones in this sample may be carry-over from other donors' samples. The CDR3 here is CASSLDAGGNTEAFF.